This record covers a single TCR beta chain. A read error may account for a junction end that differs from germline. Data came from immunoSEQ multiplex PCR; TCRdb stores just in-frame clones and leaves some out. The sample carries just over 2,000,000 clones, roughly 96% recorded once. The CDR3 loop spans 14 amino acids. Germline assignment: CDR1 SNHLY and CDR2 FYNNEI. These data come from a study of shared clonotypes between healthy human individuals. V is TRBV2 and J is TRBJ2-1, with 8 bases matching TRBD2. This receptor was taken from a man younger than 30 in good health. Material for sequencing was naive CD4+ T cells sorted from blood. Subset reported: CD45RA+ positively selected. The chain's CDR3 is CASTEGAGAREQFF. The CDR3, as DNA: TGTGCCAGCACTGAAGGAGCGGGAGCACGAGAGCAGTTCTTC. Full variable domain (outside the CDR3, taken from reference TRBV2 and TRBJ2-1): EPEVTQTPSHQVTQMGQEVILRCVPISNHLYFYWYRQILGQKVEFLVSFYNNEISEKSEIFDDQFSVERPDGSNFTLKIRSTKLEDSAMYFCASTEGAGAREQFFGPGTRLTVL.